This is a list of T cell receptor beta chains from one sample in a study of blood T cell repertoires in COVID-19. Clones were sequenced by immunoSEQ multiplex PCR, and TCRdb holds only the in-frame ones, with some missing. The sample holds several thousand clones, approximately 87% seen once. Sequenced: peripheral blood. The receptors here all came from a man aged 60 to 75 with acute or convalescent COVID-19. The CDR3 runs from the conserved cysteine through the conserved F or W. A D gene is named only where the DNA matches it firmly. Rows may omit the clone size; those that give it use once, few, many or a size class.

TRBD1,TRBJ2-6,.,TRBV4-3,TGCGCCAGCAGCCAAGATCCTCCACAGGGGGTTTTCGGTGGGGCCAACGTCCTGACTTTC,CASSQDPPQGVFGGANVLTF
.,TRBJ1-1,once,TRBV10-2,TGCGCCAGCAGTGGCAGAGGGGGGGCCAAGCCGAACACTGAAGCTTTCTTT,CASSGRGGAKPNTEAFF
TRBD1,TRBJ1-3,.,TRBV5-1,TGCGCCAGCAGCCGGGGGGACAGGGGCTCTGGAAACACCATATATTTT,CASSRGDRGSGNTIYF
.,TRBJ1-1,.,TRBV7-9,TGTGCCAGCAGCTTAGGTCTGGCAGGGGCCACTGAAGCTTTCTTT,CASSLGLAGATEAFF
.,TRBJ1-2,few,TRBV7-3,TGTGCCAGCAGCTTAGGACAAACTAACTATGGCTACACCTTC,CASSLGQTNYGYTF
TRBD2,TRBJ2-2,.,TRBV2,TGTGCCAGCAGTGCTCGACTAGCGGGAGGGCCGGGACTGTACACCGGGGAGCTGTTTTTT,CASSARLAGGPGLYTGELFF
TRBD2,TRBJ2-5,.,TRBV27,TGTGCCAGCAGACCGACTAGCGGGAGCCTCGAGACCCAGTACTTC,CASRPTSGSLETQYF
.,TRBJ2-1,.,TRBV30,TGTGCCTGGAGTGGGGGGACACTCGATGAGCAGTTCTTC,CAWSGGTLDEQFF
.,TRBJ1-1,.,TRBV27,TGTGCCAGCAGTAACATCGCACCTCTCAACACTGAAGCTTTCTTT,CASSNIAPLNTEAFF
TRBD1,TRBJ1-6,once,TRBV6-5,TGTGCCAGCAGTTACCGGGGGACAGCTAATTCACCCCTCCACTTT,CASSYRGTANSPLHF
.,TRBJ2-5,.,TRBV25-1,TGTGCCAGCAGTGAGAGGGGGACCCCCCAAGAGACCCAGTACTTC,CASSERGTPQETQYF
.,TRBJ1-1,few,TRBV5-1,TGCGCCAGCAGCGGGAGCATCTCGAACACTGAAGCTTTCTTT,CASSGSISNTEAFF
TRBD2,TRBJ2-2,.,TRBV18,TGTGCCAGCTCACCACGGGCTAGCGGCACCGGGGAGCTGTTTTTT,CASSPRASGTGELFF
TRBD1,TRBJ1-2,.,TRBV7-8,TGTGCCAGCAGCCCTAGGGACCCACAGGGGAACTATGGCTACACCTTC,CASSPRDPQGNYGYTF
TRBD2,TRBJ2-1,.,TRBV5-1,TGCGCCAGCAGCCAGACTAGCGGGAGGTCTGATGAGCAGTTCTTC,CASSQTSGRSDEQFF
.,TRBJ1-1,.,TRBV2,TGTGCCAGCAGGGCGGACAGGAACACTGAAGCTTTCTTT,CASRADRNTEAFF
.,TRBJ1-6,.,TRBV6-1,TGTGCCAGCAGTGAAACAATCTACAGCTCCTATAATTCACCCCTCCACTTT,CASSETIYSSYNSPLHF
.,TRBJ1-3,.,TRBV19,TGTGCCAGTAGCCTCTCTCAGCGGACCATATATTTT,CASSLSQRTIYF
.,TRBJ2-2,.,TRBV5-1,TGCGCCAGCAGCTTGGCCATGGCCCGGACAGCGAACACCGGGGAGCTGTTTTTT,CASSLAMARTANTGELFF
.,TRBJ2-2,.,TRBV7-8,TGTGCCAGCAGCTTATCAGGGAACACCGGGGAGCTGTTTTTT,CASSLSGNTGELFF
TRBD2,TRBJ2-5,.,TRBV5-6,TGTGCCAGCAGGCAGACTAGCGGGGGGGTTCAAGAGACCCAGTACTTC,CASRQTSGGVQETQYF
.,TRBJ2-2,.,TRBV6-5,TGTGCCAGCAGCCCAAGACAGGAGAACACCGGGGAGCTGTTTTTT,CASSPRQENTGELFF
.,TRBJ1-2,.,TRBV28,TGTGCCAGCAGTTTGAGGACAGTTACCAACTATGGCTACACCTTC,CASSLRTVTNYGYTF
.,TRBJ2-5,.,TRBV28,TGTGCCAGCAGCTACGGGACTGTTCGGGCCCAGTACTTC,CASSYGTVRAQYF
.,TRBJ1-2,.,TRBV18,TGTGCCAGCTCACCACCTACGGTGAACTATGGCTACACCTTC,CASSPPTVNYGYTF
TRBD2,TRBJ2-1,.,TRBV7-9,TGTGCCAGCAGCCGACGACTAGCGGGGGAAAACAATGAGCAGTTCTTC,CASSRRLAGENNEQFF